This T cell receptor (beta chain) was retrieved from a study of T cell repertoires in cytomegalovirus infection. Study background: Public TCR beta signatures provided an indication of both CMV infection and a matching HLA type. Regarding the study as a whole: Frequencies of public TCR beta families were cumulated, and this identified carriers of CMV plus the relevant HLA. CMV-specific TCR beta clonotypes restricted by HLA-C were the ones dominating the ex vivo response.

The V gene's germline CDR1 is MNHNS and CDR2 SASEGT. V was cut by 5 bases and J by 1 base, with 12 bases left in between. This CDR3 comprises 15 residues. This clonotype was observed a handful of times. Its antigen is not known. A single record per CDR3 protein comes from TCRdb applying MiXCR to the reads. The sample carries a few hundred thousand distinct CDR3 sequences, more than 15% recorded once. This chain uses TRBV6-1 with TRBJ2-1, with D tentatively TRBD1 (5 bases). The source material was CD8+ T cells from PBMCs. The receptor was derived from a human donor in good health (CMV status not recorded). Some clones in this sample may be carry-over from other donors' samples. The CDR3 DNA reads TGTGCCAGCAGTTTTCTTCGGACATCCTACAATGAGCAGTTCTTC. This gives the protein CASSFLRTSYNEQFF.